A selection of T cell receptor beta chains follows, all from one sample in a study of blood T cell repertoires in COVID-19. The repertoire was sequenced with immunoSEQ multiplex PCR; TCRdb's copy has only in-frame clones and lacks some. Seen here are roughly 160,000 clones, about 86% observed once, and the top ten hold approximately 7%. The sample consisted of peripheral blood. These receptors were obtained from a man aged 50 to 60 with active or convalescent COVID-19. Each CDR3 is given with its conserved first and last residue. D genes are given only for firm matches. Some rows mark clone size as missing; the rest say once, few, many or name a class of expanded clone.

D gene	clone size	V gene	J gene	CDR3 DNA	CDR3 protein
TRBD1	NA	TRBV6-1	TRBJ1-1	TGTGCCAGCAGGCCGCGAGGGGGCGGGAACACTGAAGCTTTCTTT	CASRPRGGGNTEAFF
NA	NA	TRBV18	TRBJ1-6	TGTGCCAGCTCACCTAAGAGCTCCTATAATTCACCCCTCCACTTT	CASSPKSSYNSPLHF
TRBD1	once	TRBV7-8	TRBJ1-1	TGTGCCAGCAGCTTAACAGGGGGAGCCACTGAAGCTTTCTTT	CASSLTGGATEAFF
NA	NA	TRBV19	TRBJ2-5	TGTGCCAGTAAGGCCCGGCGGAGCCAAGAGACCCAGTACTTC	CASKARRSQETQYF
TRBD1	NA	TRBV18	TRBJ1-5	TGTGCCAGCTCAGCTGGTTCAGGGGGCGCGGGTCAGCCCCAGCATTTT	CASSAGSGGAGQPQHF
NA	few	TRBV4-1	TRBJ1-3	TGCGCCAGCAGCCAAGGGGGGGGACGGGACTCTGGAAACACCATATATTTT	CASSQGGGRDSGNTIYF
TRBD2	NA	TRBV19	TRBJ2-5	TGTGCCAGTACCTGGACTAGCGGGACGAACCAAGAGACCCAGTACTTC	CASTWTSGTNQETQYF
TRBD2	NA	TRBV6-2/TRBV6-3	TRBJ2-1	TGTGCCAGCAGTTACTCTGTCCTAGCGGACAATGAGCAGTTCTTC	CASSYSVLADNEQFF
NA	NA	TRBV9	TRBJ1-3	TGTGCCAGCAGCGTAGATGGAACTATCTCTGGAAACACCATATATTTT	CASSVDGTISGNTIYF
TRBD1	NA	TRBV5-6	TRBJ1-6	TGTGCCAGCAGCCCCGGGACAGGGGCTTTAATTTTT	CASSPGTGALIF
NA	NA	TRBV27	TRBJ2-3	TGTGCCAGCAGTTTATCGATCCGGGATCTGACGGATACGCAGTATTTT	CASSLSIRDLTDTQYF
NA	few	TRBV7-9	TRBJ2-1	TGTGCCAGCAGCTCCTCCAATGAGCAGTTCTTC	CASSSSNEQFF
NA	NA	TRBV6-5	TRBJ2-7	TGTGCCAGCAGTTCCCAGGACAGTTTCTACGAGCAGTACTTC	CASSSQDSFYEQYF
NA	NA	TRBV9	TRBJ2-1	TGTGCCAGCAGCGTAGTATTCAATGAGCAGTTCTTC	CASSVVFNEQFF
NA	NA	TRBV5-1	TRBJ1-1	TGCGCCAGCAGCTTGTTTCGGGGGGATACTGAAGCTTTCTTT	CASSLFRGDTEAFF
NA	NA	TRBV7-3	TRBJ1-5	TGTGCCAGCAGCCCCTACGACAAGCAGCCCCAGCATTTT	CASSPYDKQPQHF
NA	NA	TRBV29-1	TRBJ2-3	TGCAGTGGGGCACGCGGAAGCACAGATACGCAGTATTTT	CSGARGSTDTQYF
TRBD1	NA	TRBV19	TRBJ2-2	TGTGCCAGTAGTATAGAAGAGGAGACAGGGGCTTACACCGGGGAGCTGTTTTTT	CASSIEEETGAYTGELFF
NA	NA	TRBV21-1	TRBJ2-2	TGTGCCAGCAGTTGGACAGGGCGCACCGGGGAGCTGTTTTTT	CASSWTGRTGELFF
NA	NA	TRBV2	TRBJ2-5	TGTGCCATCGCCGTTCGGGAGACCCAGTACTTC	CAIAVRETQYF
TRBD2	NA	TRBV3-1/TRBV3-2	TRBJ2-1	TGTGCCAGCAGCCAAGGCGGGGGGACTCACAATGAGCAGTTCTTC	CASSQGGGTHNEQFF
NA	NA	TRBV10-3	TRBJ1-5	TGTGCCATCAGTGCCGGCAGGGAAAATCAGCCCCAGCATTTT	CAISAGRENQPQHF
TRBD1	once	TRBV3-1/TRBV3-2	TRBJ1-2	TGTGCCAGCAGCCTTGTGGACAGGGCGTCCTATGGCTACACCTTC	CASSLVDRASYGYTF
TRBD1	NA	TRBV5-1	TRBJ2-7	TGCGCCAGCTCTGGACAGGGTTCCTACGAGCAGTACTTC	CASSGQGSYEQYF
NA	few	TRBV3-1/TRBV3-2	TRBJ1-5	TGTGCCAGCAGCCAAGGACGGAGTCAGCCCCAGCATTTT	CASSQGRSQPQHF
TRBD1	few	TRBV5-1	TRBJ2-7	TGCGCCAGCAGCAGAGGACAGGGCTACGAGCAGTACTTC	CASSRGQGYEQYF
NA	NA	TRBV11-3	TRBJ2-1	TGTGCCAGCAGCCCTGATCGGCGGGAATACAATGAGCAGTTCTTC	CASSPDRREYNEQFF
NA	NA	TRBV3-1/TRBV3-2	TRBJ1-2	TGTGCCAGCAGCCTTGACAGGTTCTATGGCTACACCTTC	CASSLDRFYGYTF
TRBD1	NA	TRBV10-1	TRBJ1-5	TGCGCCAGCAGCCCTAGTCCCACCGGGACAGAACAGGATCAGCCCCAGCATTTT	CASSPSPTGTEQDQPQHF
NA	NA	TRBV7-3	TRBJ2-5	TGTGCCAGCAGCTCACGATCCCCAGGGGTCGGGGAGACCCAGTACTTC	CASSSRSPGVGETQYF
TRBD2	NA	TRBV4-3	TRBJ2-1	TGCGCCAGCAGCCAAGCCGTGGTGGGTACTAGCGGGAGGGACAAGCAGTTCTTC	CASSQAVVGTSGRDKQFF
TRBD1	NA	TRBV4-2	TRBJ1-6	TGTGCCAGCAGCCTTGGGACAGATGTTAATTCACCCCTCCACTTT	CASSLGTDVNSPLHF
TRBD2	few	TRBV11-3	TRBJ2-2	TGTGCCAGCAGCTCACCTATGAGCGGGAGGGCCGTCGGGGAGCTGTTTTTT	CASSSPMSGRAVGELFF
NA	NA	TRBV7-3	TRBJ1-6	TGTGCCAGCAGCTTTCGGGGAGGAAATTCACCCCTCCACTTT	CASSFRGGNSPLHF
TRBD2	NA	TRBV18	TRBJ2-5	TGTGCCAGCTCACGTTCGACTAGCGGGGGGGCGGAGACCCAGTACTTC	CASSRSTSGGAETQYF
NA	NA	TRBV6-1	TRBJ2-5	TGTGCCAGCAGTGAAACAGGGCCCCCAGAGACCCAGTACTTC	CASSETGPPETQYF
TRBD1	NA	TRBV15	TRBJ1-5	TGTGCCACCAGCAGAGATCGGACAGGGACCTATAGCAATCAGCCCCAGCATTTT	CATSRDRTGTYSNQPQHF
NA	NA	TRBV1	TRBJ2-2	TGCACCAGCAGCTACCCCAGGGGACCCGCCGGGGAGCTGTTTTTT	CTSSYPRGPAGELFF
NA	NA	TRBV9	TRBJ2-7	TGTGCCAGCAGCGATCAACTACAGGGCTACGAGCAGTACTTC	CASSDQLQGYEQYF
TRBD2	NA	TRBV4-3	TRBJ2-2	TGCGCCAGCAGCCAAGATATCCGCGGGGGAGCGAACACCGGGGAGCTGTTTTTT	CASSQDIRGGANTGELFF
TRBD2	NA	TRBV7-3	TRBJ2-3	TGTGCCAGCAGCTTAATGGCTAGCGGGGATACTAGCACAGATACGCAGTATTTT	CASSLMASGDTSTDTQYF
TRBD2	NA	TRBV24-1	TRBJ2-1	TGTGCCACCAGTGATGCCGACTCTAGCGGGGCCTACAATGAGCAGTTCTTC	CATSDADSSGAYNEQFF
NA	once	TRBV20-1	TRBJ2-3	TGCAGTGCTGCGGGCACAGATACGCAGTATTTT	CSAAGTDTQYF
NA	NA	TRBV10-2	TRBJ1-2	TGCGCCAGCAGTGAGAACTTGGCCGGGGAGCGGCATGGCTACACCTTC	CASSENLAGERHGYTF
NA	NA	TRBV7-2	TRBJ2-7	TGTGCCAGCAGCTATCTCCCCGACAGTGTCGACGAGCAGTACTTC	CASSYLPDSVDEQYF
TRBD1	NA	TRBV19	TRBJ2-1	TGTGCCAGTATCTCAGGGGGCGGCTCCTACAATGAGCAGTTCTTC	CASISGGGSYNEQFF
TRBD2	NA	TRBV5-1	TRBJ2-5	TGCGCCAGCAGCTCCTCGGGACTAGCGGAAGAGACCCAGTACTTC	CASSSSGLAEETQYF
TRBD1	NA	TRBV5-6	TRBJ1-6	TGTGCCAGCAGCTGGGGATGGGACAGTAATTCACCCCTCCACTTT	CASSWGWDSNSPLHF
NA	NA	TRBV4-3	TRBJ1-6	TGCGCCAGCAGCCAAGATAGGAGACAGTTGACTTCACCCCTCCACTTT	CASSQDRRQLTSPLHF